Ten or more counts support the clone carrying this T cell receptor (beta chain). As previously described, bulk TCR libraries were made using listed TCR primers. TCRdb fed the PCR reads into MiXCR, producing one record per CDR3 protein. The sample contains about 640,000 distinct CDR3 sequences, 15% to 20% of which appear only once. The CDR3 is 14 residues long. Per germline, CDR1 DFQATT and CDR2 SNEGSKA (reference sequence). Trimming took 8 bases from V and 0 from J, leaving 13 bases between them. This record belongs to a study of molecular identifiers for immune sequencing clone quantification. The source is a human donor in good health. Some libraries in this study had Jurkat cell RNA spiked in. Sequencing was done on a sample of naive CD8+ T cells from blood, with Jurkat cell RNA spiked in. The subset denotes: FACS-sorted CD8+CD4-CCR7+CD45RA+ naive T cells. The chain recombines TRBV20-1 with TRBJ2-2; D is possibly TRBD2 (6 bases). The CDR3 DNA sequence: TGCAGTCCAAACGGAGGGGCGAACACCGGGGAGCTGTTTTTT. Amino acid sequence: CSPNGGANTGELFF.